The T cell receptor (beta chain) under discussion was sequenced for a study of cytomegalovirus exposure and HLA in healthy donors (dated by TCRdb to about 2017). Regarding the research as a whole: In an earlier analysis of 550 to 750 of the donors, about 270 Gb of sequence data and 117 million unique TCR beta sequences from some 170 million T cells were reported. An early release that covered fewer than 750 HLA-typed donors contained approximately 290 gigabases of sequencing data and tens of millions of unique TCR sequences. Of the roughly 400 genotyped donors, 75% to 85% were placed in the genetic ancestry cluster associated with self-reported Caucasian donors. The study was designed to test whether signatures of past pathogen exposure could be identified by cataloging public T cell receptors. The study used immunosequencing to profile the T cell repertoires of more than 650 subjects and linked those repertoires to cytomegalovirus serostatus. Along with the approximately 650-subject first cohort, a separate validation cohort of 120 different subjects was used. To predict cytomegalovirus infection status, the study combined high-throughput TCR immunosequencing, statistical association of individual TCRs with disease status, and machine learning. To study patterns of TCR occurrence, a later analysis re-analyzed previously published TCR beta repertoires from under 750 donors and added high-resolution HLA genotyping. Rather than drawing on any new phenotypic data, the later analysis identified candidate immune exposures from TCR beta sequences and the way those sequences occurred across donors. An earlier analysis of several hundred of the donors applied high-throughput TCR beta sequencing to assess whether each TCR beta V gene segment acted as functional or pseudogenic. Donor age, sex, ethnicity and CMV serostatus were compiled alongside the repertoire data. In a later genetic analysis, genome-wide SNP genotypes for about 65% of the roughly 700 donors were used, and that subset was treated as a discovery cohort. Every repertoire in the discovery cohort had been generated on one and the same sequencing platform. Class I and class II HLA loci were covered by the typing at four-digit resolution. Typing coverage differed by locus: A, B, C, DRB1 and DQB1 were typed in about 620-630 donors, DQA1 in around 500, DPA1 in nearly 610, and DPB1 in 450 to 490. About five DR-DQ haplotypes were treated as single units for association and clustering because of strong linkage in the cohort. On average, roughly 240,000 unique TCR beta nucleotide sequences were sequenced per donor among a few hundred genotyped donors of the cohort, with roughly 20% of those sequences being non-productive.

The cohort comprised fewer than 700 healthy bone marrow donors. At the time of sampling, every cohort member was nominally healthy, though immune exposures that went unrecorded were likely present. The donor was CMV seronegative and was included in the group of over 300 seronegative cohort members. Every donor gave a peripheral blood sample, and the peripheral blood mononuclear cells from that sample were used for TCR beta sequencing. The Qiagen DNeasy Blood Extraction Kit was used to extract genomic DNA from the blood cell samples. A word on this clone: Its antigen is not yet known. No much larger clonotype is one base removed from it; base qualities were not supplied.

The receptor library was made with the immunoSEQ multiplex PCR assay. For the multiplex PCR, a mixture combining 60 forward primers for TCR Vbeta segments and 13 reverse primers for TCR Jbeta segments was used. Amplification of the CDR3 region of rearranged TCR beta genes was performed with a multiplex PCR assay on genomic DNA. On the Illumina HiSeq System, the amplified TCR beta libraries were sequenced as 87-base-pair reads. On the authors' methods: In a later analysis, tens of millions of unique TCR beta chains were counted across the 500 to 700 repertoires, and about 9.9 million of these chains were shared by at least two donors. Raw reads were error-corrected and collapsed into unique sequences with a nearest-neighbor algorithm that merged closely related sequences to remove PCR and sequencing errors. Alignment of CDR3 sequences to IMGT reference sequences was used to assign V, D and J gene segments. For a sequence to be retained, at least a six-nucleotide match to both a V gene segment and a J gene segment was required. Rearrangements were classified as productive when the CDR3 lacked stop codons and remained in frame with V and J, and all other rearrangements were classified as non-productive. Following IMGT convention, CDR3 was defined as the stretch from the second conserved V-encoded cysteine up to the conserved J-encoded phenylalanine. The earlier analysis of some 580 of the donors excluded any sequence lacking an unambiguous match to a single V gene segment. In an earlier analysis of about 590 of the donors, a V segment was called functional when productive rearrangements were above 56.7%, and segregating when the standard deviation between donors exceeded 5%. A statistical classification framework was developed to diagnose cytomegalovirus status using the catalog of TCR beta chain sequences. In a later analysis, TCR nucleotide sequences were compared against IMGT/GENE-DB human TR gene sequences so that V and J genes could be assigned. A later analysis assigned CDR3 sequences and most-parsimonious VDJ recombination scenarios with the TCRdist pipeline. In a later analysis, every TCR beta chain was defined by the combination of its CDR3 amino acid sequence and its V-gene family, and reads without a unique V-gene family were dropped. In a later analysis, 550 to 650 highly shared, low-generation-probability nucleotide sequences were removed to address suspected cross-contamination and a sequencing artifact. In a later analysis, a clonal expansion index for each public chain was calculated from normalized within-repertoire ranks of inferred template counts. In a later analysis, generation probabilities were computed with a VDJ recombination model fitted to out-of-frame rearrangements, and the resulting probabilities were checked against IGoR. Hypergeometric tests were used in a later analysis to score TCR-TCR, TCR-HLA and TCR-CMV co-occurrence, with a repertoire-size bias correction applied to the TCR pairs. To estimate false discovery rates, a later analysis permuted the HLA or CMV assignments 20 times. In a later analysis, co-occurring TCRs were grouped with DBSCAN, and TCRdist sequence similarity was added when clustering was performed within HLA-allele-positive subsets. For co-occurrence clustering, repertoires with fewer than 30,000 or more than 120,000 public chains were excluded, along with roughly five repertoires with anomalous nucleotide sharing. In TCRdb, the immuneACCESS table is reduced to in-frame sequences with V and J assigned. These tables do not hold every clone; where another copy was compared, an unresolved V gene accounts for under half, and the others remain unexplained. V and J calls and clone size are those listed in that table; D and trimming were worked out from the DNA. This sample is represented by roughly 160,000 clones; around 79% of them were singletons. 4.3% of the sample is held by the ten biggest clonotypes.

Results the study describes overall, beyond this receptor: According to a later analysis, most CMV-associated TCR beta chains appeared to be HLA-restricted, and the HLA associations seemed to be driven largely by CMV exposure. At a false discovery rate of 0.05, a later analysis linked some 17,000 TCR beta sequences to specific HLA alleles. According to a later genetic analysis, donors in an Asian-associated ancestry cluster had fewer N-insertions in productive TCRs than the approximately 650-donor mean. The presence/absence analyses assumed that sequencing depth was roughly uniform across donors, and that assumption may not be true. Because counts were too low, around 17 rarely observed V segments, including chromosome 9 orphons, were left out of the earlier analysis of roughly 600 of the donors. The classifier was reported to diagnose cytomegalovirus status with high specificity and sensitivity in both the original and validation cohorts. Linkage disequilibrium might explain the correlated functional status among segregating V segments, but an unknown experimental factor could not be ruled out. A few of the identified cytomegalovirus-associated TCR beta chains were confirmed in vitro to be specific for cytomegalovirus antigens. A later analysis found that HLA-associated TCR beta chains were more clonally expanded and had lower generation probabilities than equally common non-associated chains. Most TCR sequences were seen in very few donors, while some public TCRs were found in many individuals. When HLA alleles, especially DR and DQ, strongly co-occurred, TCR associations were difficult to assign to individual alleles. In an earlier analysis of some 550 of the donors, most TCR beta V segments were observed in productive rearrangements about 87% or about 30% of the time, broadly matching IMGT annotations. The authors suggested that the approach could potentially be generalized to other disease states and immunological phenotypes. A later genetic analysis associated a missense DCLRE1C variant with V-gene and J-gene trimming of TCR beta chains, and an independent cohort replicated the association. HLA typing was unavailable for some donors at each locus, so association tests used only the typed subset. Some IMGT-functional V segments, including TRBV6-2 and TRBV6-3, could not be distinguished by the 87-base-pair reads and were therefore excluded. A cluster of highly shared sequence variants was judged likely to be a technical artifact of the sequencing pipeline. A total of roughly 160 TCR beta chains were listed by the study as associated with cytomegalovirus. A further reported finding was that TCR beta sequences accurately predicted the HLA-A and HLA-B alleles for most subjects in the first cohort. A later analysis reported that several top co-occurrence clusters appeared linked to parvovirus B19, influenza, CMV and Epstein-Barr virus. In a later analysis, the rate of TCR association differed among HLA loci, with DRB1 alleles having the most associated TCRs and HLA-C alleles having the fewest. Only TCR beta chains were sequenced in this cohort, and the absence of alpha or paired-chain data limited detectable features. For the cohort, immune exposure information was limited to CMV serostatus.

Looking up the germline V gene yields CDR1 SGHDT and CDR2 YYEEEE. The CDR3 spans 17 residues, from the cysteine through the phenylalanine. Only CDR3 DNA remains: 51 bases, in frame from the first base. V and J are trimmed by 0 bases and 4 bases, and the gene matches miss 12 bases of the junction. This clonotype originated in a man aged 35 to 55 in good health and CMV-seronegative. The rearrangement combines TRBV5-6 with TRBJ2-5; TRBD2 agrees with 7 junctional bases. Sequences were obtained from PBMCs. This receptor carries the CDR3 CASSLARSGVSVETQYF. In nucleotides, the sequence is TGTGCCAGCAGCTTGGCCCGGAGCGGGGTCAGTGTAGAGACCCAGTACTTC.